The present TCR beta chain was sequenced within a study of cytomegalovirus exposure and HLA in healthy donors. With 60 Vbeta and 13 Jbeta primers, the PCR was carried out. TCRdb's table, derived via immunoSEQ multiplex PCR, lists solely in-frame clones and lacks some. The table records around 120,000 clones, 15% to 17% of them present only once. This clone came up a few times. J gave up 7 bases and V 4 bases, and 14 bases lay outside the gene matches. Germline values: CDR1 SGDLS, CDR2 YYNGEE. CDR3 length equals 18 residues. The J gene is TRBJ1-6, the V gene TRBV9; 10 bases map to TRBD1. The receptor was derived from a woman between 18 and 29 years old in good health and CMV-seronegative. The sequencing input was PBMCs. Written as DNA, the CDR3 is TGTGCCAGCAGCCATTCCCAGGGACAGGGGTTGAGGAATTCACCCCTCCACTTT. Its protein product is CASSHSQGQGLRNSPLHF.